A selection of T cell receptor beta chains follows, all from one sample in a study of blood T cell repertoires in COVID-19. TCRdb keeps only in-frame clones here, not all; method: immunoSEQ multiplex PCR. The repertoire holds about 150,000 clones, with over 80% as singletons. Sample: peripheral blood. These receptors were obtained from a man in his 70s who had recovered from COVID-19. Both conserved end residues are part of each CDR3. The D gene is left open where the match is weak. A clone size is listed for some rows: how often the clone was seen (once, few, many), or a class if it is expanded.

TRBJ2-1 TRBV7-3 TRBD2 . CASSLIGGRATSSYNEQFF TGTGCCAGCAGCTTAATAGGCGGGAGGGCTACCAGCTCCTACAATGAGCAGTTCTTC
TRBJ2-7 TRBV28 . . CASSTGQRSSYEQYF TGTGCCAGCAGCACCGGACAGCGAAGCTCCTACGAGCAGTACTTC
TRBJ1-2 TRBV13 TRBD1 once CASSFIQGADGYTF TGTGCCAGCAGCTTTATACAGGGGGCGGATGGCTACACCTTC
TRBJ2-7 TRBV3-1/TRBV3-2 TRBD2 few CASSPGLAGSSYEQYF TGTGCCAGCAGCCCAGGACTAGCGGGATCGTCCTACGAGCAGTACTTC
TRBJ2-2 TRBV5-1 TRBD1 . CASSWRGQGVPGELFF TGCGCCAGCAGCTGGAGGGGACAGGGTGTTCCCGGGGAGCTGTTTTTT
TRBJ1-1 TRBV5-1 . . CASSLGWGPEAFF TGCGCCAGCAGCTTGGGCTGGGGGCCTGAAGCTTTCTTT
TRBJ2-5 TRBV4-3 . . CASSQATGKETQYF TGCGCCAGCAGCCAAGCGACGGGTAAAGAGACCCAGTACTTC
TRBJ2-1 TRBV6-5 . . CASSQRRQNYNEQFF TGTGCCAGCAGCCAGAGACGACAAAACTACAATGAGCAGTTCTTC
TRBJ2-1 TRBV9 . once CASSVGLDNNEQFF TGTGCCAGCAGCGTAGGACTAGACAACAATGAGCAGTTCTTC
TRBJ1-2 TRBV4-1 TRBD1 . CASSPSGQGNYGYTF TGCGCCAGCAGCCCTTCGGGACAGGGCAACTATGGCTACACCTTC
TRBJ1-5 TRBV15 TRBD1 once CATSRTAGGGQLQPQHF TGTGCCACCAGCAGAACCGCGGGGGGGGGACAGTTACAGCCCCAGCATTTT
TRBJ2-5 TRBV7-3 TRBD2 once CASSLRRAGGGETQYF TGTGCCAGCAGCTTAAGGCGAGCGGGAGGAGGGGAGACCCAGTACTTC
TRBJ2-1 TRBV18 . . CASSPRLADNEQFF TGTGCCAGCTCACCAAGGCTAGCTGACAATGAGCAGTTCTTC
TRBJ1-1 TRBV7-9 . . CASSLSGGTLNTEAFF TGTGCCAGCAGCTTATCGGGGGGGACCCTGAACACTGAAGCTTTCTTT
TRBJ1-1 TRBV7-9 . . CASSLVFGHTNTEAFF TGTGCCAGCAGCTTAGTTTTTGGGCACACGAACACTGAAGCTTTCTTT
TRBJ1-4 TRBV10-3 TRBD1 . CAIRATGAGEKLFF TGTGCCATCAGGGCGACAGGGGCCGGTGAAAAACTGTTTTTT
TRBJ2-3 TRBV5-1 . once CASSLGQATDTQYF TGCGCCAGCAGCTTGGGGCAGGCGACAGATACGCAGTATTTT
TRBJ2-2 TRBV6-5 . . CASSYARTGELFF TGTGCCAGCAGTTACGCGAGGACCGGGGAGCTGTTTTTT
TRBJ1-4 TRBV28 . . CASSLYRTNEKLFF TGTGCCAGCAGTTTATATAGAACTAATGAAAAACTGTTTTTT
TRBJ2-7 TRBV7-2 . few CASSQQGGYEQYF TGTGCCAGCAGCCAACAGGGAGGGTACGAGCAGTACTTC
TRBJ2-2 TRBV5-1 TRBD1 . CASSLDTDRSNTGELFF TGCGCCAGCAGCTTGGACACGGACAGGTCGAACACCGGGGAGCTGTTTTTT
TRBJ2-3 TRBV7-2 TRBD2 . CASSLVGTSGSFTDTQYF TGTGCCAGCAGCTTAGTTGGGACTAGCGGGAGTTTCACAGATACGCAGTATTTT
TRBJ1-5 TRBV10-2 . . CASSERAGRYSNQPQHF TGCGCCAGCAGTGAAAGGGCAGGGCGTTATAGCAATCAGCCCCAGCATTTT
TRBJ2-7 TRBV5-4 TRBD2 . CASSYTSGSYEQYF TGTGCCAGCAGCTATACTAGCGGGAGTTACGAGCAGTACTTC
TRBJ2-1 TRBV14 . . CASSQDVGGARAYNEQFF TGTGCCAGCAGCCAAGATGTTGGGGGGGCCAGGGCCTACAATGAGCAGTTCTTC
TRBJ2-7 TRBV6-5 . . CASGRAYEQYF TGTGCCAGCGGTCGGGCCTACGAGCAGTACTTC
TRBJ2-5 TRBV9 TRBD2 . CASSVGGSGPQETQYF TGTGCCAGCAGCGTAGGGGGTAGCGGGCCACAAGAGACCCAGTACTTC
TRBJ2-3 TRBV6-5 . few CASSYVGPPSTDTQYF TGTGCCAGCAGTTATGTGGGGCCCCCTAGCACAGATACGCAGTATTTT
TRBJ1-3 TRBV6-2/TRBV6-3 TRBD1 many CASSPGTGARNTIYF TGTGCCAGCAGTCCAGGGACAGGGGCCCGAAACACCATATATTTT
TRBJ2-7 TRBV10-3 TRBD1 . CAIRLTGGTYEQYF TGTGCCATCAGATTGACAGGGGGAACCTACGAGCAGTACTTC
TRBJ1-5 TRBV7-2 . . CASSLTGSGHNQPQHF TGTGCCAGCAGCTTGACCGGCTCGGGACACAATCAGCCCCAGCATTTT
TRBJ1-2 TRBV28 . . CASSLATAYGYTF TGTGCCAGCAGTTTAGCCACAGCCTATGGCTACACCTTC
TRBJ1-2 TRBV9 . . CASSVAVVGHYGYTF TGTGCCAGCAGCGTAGCAGTCGTTGGGCACTATGGCTACACCTTC
TRBJ2-1 TRBV6-5 . . CASSRLGRANEQFF TGTGCCAGCAGTCGACTCGGGCGGGCCAATGAGCAGTTCTTC
TRBJ2-1 TRBV29-1 TRBD1 . CSVTLTGRLTEVFF TGCAGCGTTACGTTGACAGGGCGGCTAACTGAGGTGTTCTTC
TRBJ2-7 TRBV27 TRBD1 . CASRIAGTGLYEQYF TGTGCCAGCAGAATAGCCGGGACAGGGCTCTACGAGCAGTACTTC
TRBJ1-3 TRBV7-2 . . CASSLGPAGTIYF TGTGCCAGCAGCTTAGGGCCGGCAGGCACCATATATTTT
TRBJ2-1 TRBV5-1 TRBD2 once CASASVGGRTYNEQFF TGCGCCAGCGCCTCGGTGGGCGGGAGAACCTACAATGAGCAGTTCTTC
TRBJ1-4 TRBV18 . many CASSPPGTLNEKLFF TGTGCCAGCTCACCACCGGGGACACTTAATGAAAAACTGTTTTTT
TRBJ2-2 TRBV5-1 . . CASSPSGFQNTGELFF TGCGCCAGCAGCCCCTCAGGGTTCCAGAACACCGGGGAGCTGTTTTTT
TRBJ2-7 TRBV7-6 . . CASSQQGASGAYEQYF TGTGCCAGCAGCCAACAGGGCGCTAGCGGAGCCTACGAGCAGTACTTC
TRBJ1-3 TRBV18 . . CASSPDSSGNTIYF TGTGCCAGCTCACCAGACAGCTCTGGAAACACCATATATTTT
TRBJ2-1 TRBV15 TRBD1 . CATSPRPGQGAYNEQFF TGTGCCACCAGCCCAAGACCGGGACAGGGGGCCTACAATGAGCAGTTCTTC
TRBJ1-5 TRBV13 . . CASSLGRGRRGNQPQHF TGTGCCAGCAGCTTAGGCCGGGGGAGACGAGGCAATCAGCCCCAGCATTTT
TRBJ2-3 TRBV27 TRBD2 . CASSCGPLGPPSGRALDTQYF TGTGCCAGCAGTTGTGGCCCTTTAGGCCCCCCTAGCGGGAGGGCCTTGGATACGCAGTATTTT
TRBJ2-7 TRBV7-9 . . CASSPDAAGRTYEQYF TGTGCCAGCAGCCCCGATGCCGCGGGAAGGACCTACGAGCAGTACTTC
TRBJ2-1 TRBV11-2 TRBD1 few CASSTRPGQGSDEQFF TGTGCCAGCAGCACCCGCCCGGGACAGGGAAGCGATGAGCAGTTCTTC
TRBJ2-7 TRBV12-3/TRBV12-4 . . CASRPDSLYEQYF TGTGCCAGCAGGCCCGATAGTTTGTACGAGCAGTACTTC
TRBJ1-5 TRBV28 . few CASNGGSGNQPQHF TGTGCCAGCAATGGGGGGTCTGGCAATCAGCCCCAGCATTTT
TRBJ2-1 TRBV18 . . CASSPTKGLLRNEQFF TGTGCCAGCTCACCGACGAAGGGGCTCCTTAGGAATGAGCAGTTCTTC
TRBJ2-2 TRBV19 . . CASKGIDRSLTGELFF TGTGCCAGTAAGGGAATTGACAGGTCTCTCACCGGGGAGCTGTTTTTT